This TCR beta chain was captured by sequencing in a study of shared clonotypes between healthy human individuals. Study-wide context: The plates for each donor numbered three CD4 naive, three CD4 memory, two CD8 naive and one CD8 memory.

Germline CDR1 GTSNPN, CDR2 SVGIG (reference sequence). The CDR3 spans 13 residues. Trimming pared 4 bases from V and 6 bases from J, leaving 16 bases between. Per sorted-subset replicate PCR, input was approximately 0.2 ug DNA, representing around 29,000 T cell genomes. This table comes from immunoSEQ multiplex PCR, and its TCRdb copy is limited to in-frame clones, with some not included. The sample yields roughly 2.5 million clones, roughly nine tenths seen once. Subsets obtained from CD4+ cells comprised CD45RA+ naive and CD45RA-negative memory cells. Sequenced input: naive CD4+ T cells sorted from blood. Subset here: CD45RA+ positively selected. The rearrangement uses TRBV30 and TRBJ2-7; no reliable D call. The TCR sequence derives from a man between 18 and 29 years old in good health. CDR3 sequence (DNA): TGTGCCTGGACGGCGTCCCTCTTAGCCGAGCAGTACTTC. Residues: CAWTASLLAEQYF.